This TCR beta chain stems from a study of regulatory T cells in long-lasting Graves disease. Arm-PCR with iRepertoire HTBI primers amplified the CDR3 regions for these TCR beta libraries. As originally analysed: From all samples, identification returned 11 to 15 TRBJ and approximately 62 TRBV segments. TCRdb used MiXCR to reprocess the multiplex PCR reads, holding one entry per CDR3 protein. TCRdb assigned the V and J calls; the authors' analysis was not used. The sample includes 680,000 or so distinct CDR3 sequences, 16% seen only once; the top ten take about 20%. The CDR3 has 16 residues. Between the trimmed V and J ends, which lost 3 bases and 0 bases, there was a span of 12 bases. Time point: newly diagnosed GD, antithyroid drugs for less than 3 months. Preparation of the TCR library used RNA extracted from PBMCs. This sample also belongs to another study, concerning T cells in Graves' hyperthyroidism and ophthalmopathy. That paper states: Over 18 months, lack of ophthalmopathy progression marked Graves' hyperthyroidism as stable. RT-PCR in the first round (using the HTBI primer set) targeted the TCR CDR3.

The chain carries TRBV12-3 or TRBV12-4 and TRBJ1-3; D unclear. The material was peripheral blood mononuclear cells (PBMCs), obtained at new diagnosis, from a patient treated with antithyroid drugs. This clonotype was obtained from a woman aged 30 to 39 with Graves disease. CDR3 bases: TGTGCCAGCAGTTTGGGAGAACCATCCTCTGGAAACACCATATATTTT. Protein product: CASSLGEPSSGNTIYF.